The 25 T cell receptor beta chains listed next were all sequenced from one sample in a study of tissue T cells after allogeneic stem cell transplantation. TCRdb's copy holds only in-frame clones and misses some; the assay was immunoSEQ multiplex PCR. The repertoire has about 50,000 clones, around 67% of them found once; the top ten carry under 0.9%. Sequencing used sorted cells pooled from one or two spleens. The receptors derive from a pool of C57BL/6 mice in good health.

With respect to this clone: Germline and genes: mouse. Sequencing ends 1 residue short of the CDR3 end; the germline J gene provides the rest. V usage is TRBV17 and J usage is TRBJ2-5; 7 nucleotides line up with TRBD2. CDR1 and CDR2 from the germline V gene are MNHDT and YYDKIL. V shed 0 bases, J shed 0 bases, and the junction held 0 bases outside the gene matches. The CDR3 loop spans 15 amino acids. CDR3 sequence reads: CASSRDWGNQDTQYF. CDR3 bases read: TGTGCTAGCAGTAGAGACTGGGGGAACCAAGACACCCAGTAC.

Worth noting for this clone: Mouse gene names apply. From the germline J gene comes the end of the CDR3, since the read stops 1 residue before it. In the same sample, other DNA sequences code for this CDR3. The chain employs TRBV13-2 and TRBJ2-4; maybe TRBD2 (7 bases). This CDR3 has 17 amino acids. The V gene lost 0 bases and the J gene lost 0 bases, with 14 bases spanning the gap. Germline V lookup: CDR1 NNHNN, CDR2 SYGAGS (reference sequence). The sequenced CDR3 bases are TGTGCCAGCGGTGATGCGGGGCTGGGGGCTAGTCAAAACACCTTGTAC. Protein: CASGDAGLGASQNTLY. The full CDR3 is CASGDAGLGASQNTLYF.

As for this clone: Gene names are the mouse ones. The read is 1 residue too short to cover the CDR3 end, so that end is filled in from the germline J gene. V and J are TRBV13-1 and TRBJ1-3; TRBD1 agrees at 7 bases. Trimming at V came to 6 bases and at J to 7 bases, leaving 4 bases not matched to a gene. Germline CDR1 NSHNY, CDR2 SYGAGN. This CDR3 is 12 amino acids long. Partial CDR3 DNA: TGTGCCAGCAACAGGGGAGGGAATACGCTCTAT. Residues: CASNRGGNTLY. The whole CDR3 is CASNRGGNTLYF.

About this clone itself: Any gene name here is a mouse gene name. The read ends 1 residue early relative to the CDR3; the germline J gene fills the gap. The chain has TRBV13-3 and TRBJ2-3; 11 bases are a match to TRBD2. The germline V gene has CDR1 NNHDY and CDR2 SYVADS. This CDR3 region has 17 residues. V lost 3 bases and J lost 0; bases outside the gene matches: 6. CDR3 bases read: TGTGCCAGCAGTGGAGGGACTGGGGGCCCTAGTGCAGAAACGCTGTAT. Translating gives CASSGGTGGPSAETLY. The CDR3 as a whole reads CASSGGTGGPSAETLYF.

In the case of this clone: Gene names follow the mouse nomenclature. The CDR3 end falls 1 residue outside the read, so it is completed with the germline J gene. The chain couples TRBV31 to TRBJ2-1, with 10 bases identical to TRBD2. Trimming cost V 2 bases and J 10 bases; bases outside gene matches: 5. Germline V gives CDR1 GKSSPN, CDR2 SITVG. The CDR3 runs to 13 residues. CDR3 region: CAWSGGLGSEQFF. The part of the CDR3 DNA that was read is TGTGCCTGGAGTGGGGGACTGGGGTCCGAGCAGTTC.

Comment on this clone: The germline and genes are mouse ones. The read comes to an end 1 residue before the CDR3 does, leaving the germline J gene to fill in the end. The J gene is TRBJ1-3, the V gene TRBV13-2; a weak D match, TRBD1 (6 bases). The CDR3 is made up of 15 amino acids. Trimming removed 2 bases from V and 0 bases from J, with 9 bases in between. The germline V gene encodes CDR1 NNHNN and CDR2 SYGAGS (reference sequence). The sequenced part of the CDR3 DNA is TGTGCCAGCGGTGAGGGACAAAATTCTGGAAATACGCTCTAT. Its translation is CASGEGQNSGNTLY. From start to end, the CDR3 is CASGEGQNSGNTLYF.

Regarding this clone: Genes and germline come from the mouse. The CDR3 loop reads CASSPGQGQNTLYF. CDR3 DNA, as far as it was read: TGTGCCAGCAGCCCCGGACAGGGGCAAAACACCTTGTAC. The rearrangement joins TRBV19 to TRBJ2-4; 9 bases map to TRBD1. The read comes to an end 1 residue before the CDR3 does, leaving the germline J gene to fill in the end. This CDR3 has 14 amino acids. In germline, CDR1 is FNHDT, CDR2 SITEND (reference sequence). V shed 5 bases, J shed 3 bases, and the junction held 4 bases outside the gene matches.

A note on this clone: Germline and genes: mouse. The CDR3 goes on 1 residue after the read ends, and that part is filled in from the germline J gene. The rearrangement joins TRBV31 to TRBJ2-1, with a weak D call TRBD1 (5 bases). CDR3 size: 14 residues. Germline lookup yields CDR1 GKSSPN and CDR2 SITVG. V lost 0 bases and J lost 1, with 7 bases in between. Incomplete CDR3 DNA: TGTGCCTGGAGTCTGCGACAGAACTATGCTGAGCAGTTC. Encoded protein: CAWSLRQNYAEQF. The full CDR3 sequence reads CAWSLRQNYAEQFF.

Note on this clone: Gene names refer to mouse genes. This CDR3 is CTCSAGTGAGNSPLYF. The sequenced CDR3 bases are TGCACCTGCAGTGCCGGGACAGGGGCAGGGAATTCGCCCCTCTAC. The genes are TRBV1 and TRBJ1-6; TRBD1 aligns across 10 bases. With the read ending 1 residue before the CDR3 end, the germline J gene is used to fill in that end. TRBJ1-6 is filed as an ORF, its function uncertain. Looked up from germline, CDR1 is NSQYPW and CDR2 is LRSPGD (reference sequence). The CDR3 has 16 amino acids. The junction had 6 bases not matched to a gene; V was cut back by 3 bases and J by 7 bases.

A remark on this clone: Genes here carry mouse names. The CDR3 end is not reached by the read, which stops 1 residue before it; the germline J gene fills it in. The rearrangement links TRBV13-3 to TRBJ2-2; 11 positions match TRBD2. V shed 6 bases and J 0 bases; nucleotides not matched to a gene: 7. The CDR3 covers 17 residues. Germline V CDR1 and CDR2: NNHDY, SYVADS. This CDR3 reads CASTTGTGGANTGQLYF. CDR3 bases read: TGTGCCAGCACCACAGGGACTGGGGGAGCAAACACCGGGCAGCTCTAC.

About this clone: The gene names given are mouse names. With the read ending 1 residue before the CDR3 end, the germline J gene is used to fill in that end. V gene TRBV13-2 combines with J gene TRBJ2-5; D uncertain. CDR1 is NNHNN, CDR2 SYGAGS, per germline (reference sequence). V was pared by 0 bases and J by 5 bases, with 7 bases between. The CDR3 has 13 residues. The CDR3 here is CASGDARRDTQYF. Incomplete CDR3 DNA: TGTGCCAGCGGTGATGCGAGACGAGACACCCAGTAC.

Remarks on this clone: Each gene name is a mouse one. The CDR3 reads CASSGSRGDYAEQFF. CDR3 DNA, as far as it was read: TGTGCCAGCAGTGGGAGCCGGGGAGACTATGCTGAGCAGTTC. The V and J genes are TRBV13-1 and TRBJ2-1; no firm D call. The CDR3 extends 1 residue past the end of the read, so its final part is completed from the germline J gene. The V gene lost 3 bases and the J gene lost 2 bases, with 12 bases spanning the gap. This CDR3 region has 15 residues. Germline V gene lookup returns CDR1 NSHNY and CDR2 SYGAGN.

In this sample, this clone turned up a few times. Each gene name is a mouse one. CDR3 bases read: TGTGCCAGCAGTTCCCCGTCCAACGAAAGATTATTT. It specifies CASSSPSNERLF. The CDR3 as a whole reads CASSSPSNERLFF. The V call is TRBV15, the J call TRBJ1-4, with D uncertain. The CDR3 end is not reached by the read, which stops 1 residue before it; the germline J gene fills it in. Between the trimmed V and J ends, which lost 4 bases and 2 bases, there was a span of 5 bases. From germline, CDR1 is SGHND and CDR2 FRSKSL. The CDR3 has 13 amino acids.

About this clone: Each gene name is a mouse one. The sequence runs out 1 residue before the end of the CDR3; the remainder is reconstructed from the germline J gene. Distinct nucleotide sequences in the sample also encode this CDR3. V and J are TRBV3 and TRBJ2-7; TRBD2 agrees at 12 bases. The J segment lost 4 bases and the V segment lost 5 bases, leaving 3 bases of the junction unmatched. The V gene's germline CDR1 is SNHLY and CDR2 FYNGKV (reference sequence). This CDR3 comprises 14 residues. CDR3 loop: CASSPGTGGYEQYF. The DNA read from the CDR3 is TGTGCCAGCAGCCCGGGGACTGGGGGGTATGAACAGTAC.

As for this clone: Germline and genes here are mouse. The CDR3 protein is CASSATGAGAEQFF. The DNA read from the CDR3 is TGTGCCAGCAGTGCGACAGGGGCCGGTGCTGAGCAGTTC. The chain couples TRBV13-1 to TRBJ2-1; 8 bases are shared with TRBD1. Sequencing ends 1 residue short of the CDR3 end; the germline J gene provides the rest. Germline V gene sequence: CDR1 NSHNY, CDR2 SYGAGN. The CDR3 consists of 14 residues. The trim removed 3 bases at V and 6 bases at J, leaving 5 bases unmatched.

This clone was seen a few times. Here the gene names and germline are mouse. The sequence runs out 1 residue before the end of the CDR3; the remainder is reconstructed from the germline J gene. The chain recombines TRBV4 with TRBJ2-7, with TRBD2 matching over 10 bases. The germline V gene encodes CDR1 LGHDT and CDR2 YNNKQL (reference sequence). The junction had 4 bases not matched to a gene; V was cut back by 5 bases and J by 3 bases. The CDR3 extends over 14 amino acids. The CDR3 sequence: CASSKGDWGYEQYF. Incomplete CDR3 DNA: TGTGCCAGCAGCAAAGGGGACTGGGGCTATGAACAGTAC.

Details on this clone: The gene names given are mouse names. The read comes to an end 1 residue before the CDR3 does, leaving the germline J gene to fill in the end. Other nucleotide sequences from this sample produce the same CDR3. This chain links TRBV31 with TRBJ2-1, with D possibly TRBD1 on 6 matching bases. The CDR3 is made up of 14 amino acids. The germline CDR1 and CDR2 sequences are GKSSPN and SITVG. Trimming removed 1 base from V and 1 base from J, with 8 bases in between. The CDR3 DNA, read in part, is TGTGCCTGGAGTCCGGGACAAAACTATGCTGAGCAGTTC. Translating gives CAWSPGQNYAEQF. The entire CDR3 is CAWSPGQNYAEQFF.

To note about this clone: Each gene name is a mouse one. The CDR3 goes on 1 residue after the read ends, and that part is filled in from the germline J gene. The rearrangement links TRBV3 to TRBJ1-2, with unresolved D. Germline V gene sequence: CDR1 SNHLY, CDR2 FYNGKV (reference sequence). The CDR3 sequence is 13 residues long. V lost 1 base and J 2 bases, leaving 5 bases between the germline ends. The chain's CDR3 is CASSLEENSDYTF. The CDR3 DNA, read in part, is TGTGCCAGCAGCTTAGAGGAGAACTCCGACTACACC.

Comments on this clone: Gene names denote mouse genes. The sequenced fragment ends 1 residue before the CDR3 boundary, so the rest is inferred from the germline J gene. This chain joins TRBV13-2 and TRBJ2-1; D remains ambiguous. Germline assignment: CDR1 NNHNN and CDR2 SYGAGS (reference sequence). Trimming shortened V by 1 base and J by 1 base, and 3 bases separated the two germline ends. CDR3 length equals 13 residues. The CDR3 sequence: CASGDPNYAEQFF. CDR3 bases read: TGTGCCAGCGGTGATCCGAACTATGCTGAGCAGTTC.

Remarks on this clone: All gene names here are mouse names. Partial CDR3 DNA: TGTGCAAGCAGCCCCCCGGACATATATGAACAGTAC. This encodes CASSPPDIYEQY. The complete CDR3 sequence is CASSPPDIYEQYF. This chain uses TRBV16 with TRBJ2-7; a possible D gene is TRBD1 (5 bases). From the germline J gene comes the end of the CDR3, since the read stops 1 residue before it. In germline, CDR1 is SGHSA, CDR2 FRNQAP. The V end was cut by 5 bases, the J end by 4 bases, with 12 bases between. The CDR3 runs to 13 residues.

With respect to this clone: Gene names are mouse gene names. The DNA ends 1 residue before the CDR3 does, and the rest of the CDR3 is filled in from the germline J gene. The chain employs TRBV29 and TRBJ2-3; D is unclear. The CDR3 is made up of 15 amino acids. The germline CDR1 and CDR2 sequences are MSHET and SYDVDS. Trimming shortened V by 0 bases and J by 0 bases, and 7 bases separated the two germline ends. The CDR3 reads CASSLSGPSAETLYF. CDR3 DNA, as far as it was read: TGTGCTAGCAGTTTATCAGGGCCTAGTGCAGAAACGCTGTAT.

To note about this clone: Here the gene names and germline are mouse. The DNA read from the CDR3 is TGTGCCAGCTCTCTCGGCAGACCTCAAGACACCCAGTAC. Translated: CASSLGRPQDTQY. The whole CDR3 sequence reads CASSLGRPQDTQYF. The gene calls are TRBV12-2 and TRBJ2-5, with no clear D. Sequencing ends 1 residue short of the CDR3 end; the germline J gene provides the rest. This CDR3 has 14 amino acids. The germline gives CDR1 SGHLS, CDR2 HYDKME. Trimming removed 0 bases from V and 3 bases from J, with 9 bases in between.

Of note for this clone: Gene names denote mouse genes. Here the CDR3 reads CASSPRQGRAEQFF. CDR3 DNA, as far as it was read: TGTGCCAGCAGCCCCCGACAGGGCCGAGCTGAGCAGTTC. The chain joins TRBV3 to TRBJ2-1, with 7 nucleotides matching TRBD1. The CDR3 end falls 1 residue outside the read, so it is completed with the germline J gene. CDR3 length: 14 amino acids. CDR1 SNHLY and CDR2 FYNGKV come from the germline V gene (reference sequence). J lost 7 bases, V lost 5 bases, and 8 bases had no gene match.

This clone was counted a few times. The gene names here belong to mouse. Read coverage stops 1 residue before the CDR3 terminus; the germline J gene supplies the remainder. Additional DNA sequences in this sample encode the identical CDR3. V usage is TRBV1 and J usage is TRBJ2-7, with 12 bases identical to TRBD2. CDR3 length: 14 residues. V was clipped by 1 base and J by 6 bases; unmatched bases: 1. Per germline, CDR1 NSQYPW and CDR2 LRSPGD (reference sequence). The DNA read from the CDR3 is TGCACCTGCAGTGCAGGGACTGGGGGGGTTGAACAGTAC. Its protein is CTCSAGTGGVEQY. The full CDR3 protein reads CTCSAGTGGVEQYF.

About this clone: Gene names are mouse gene names. Read sequence stops 1 residue before the CDR3 end, and the germline J gene provides the missing end. The chain has TRBV2 and TRBJ2-5, with D tentatively TRBD2 (7 bases). V was trimmed by 0 bases and J by 3 bases, leaving 13 bases between them. Per germline, CDR1 LGHNA and CDR2 YSYQKL. The CDR3 contains 16 residues. Partial CDR3 DNA: TGTGCCAGCAGCCAAGAAGGAGGGGGGGGGCAAGACACCCAGTAC. Translating gives CASSQEGGGGQDTQY. The full CDR3 reads CASSQEGGGGQDTQYF.